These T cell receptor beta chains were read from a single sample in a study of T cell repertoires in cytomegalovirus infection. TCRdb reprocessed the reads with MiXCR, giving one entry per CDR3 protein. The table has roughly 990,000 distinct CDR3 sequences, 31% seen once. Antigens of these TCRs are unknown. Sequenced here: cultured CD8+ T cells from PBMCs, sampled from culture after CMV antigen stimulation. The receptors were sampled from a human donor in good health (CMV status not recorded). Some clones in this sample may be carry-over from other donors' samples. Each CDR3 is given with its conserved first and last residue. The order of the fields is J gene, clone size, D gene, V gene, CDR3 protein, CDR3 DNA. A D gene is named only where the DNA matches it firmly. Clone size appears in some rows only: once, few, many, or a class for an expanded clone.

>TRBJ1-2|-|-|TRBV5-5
CASSYGSTYGYTF
TGTGCCAGCAGCTACGGATCTACCTATGGCTACACCTTC
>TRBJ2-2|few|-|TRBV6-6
CASSYGGSVTGELFF
TGTGCCAGCAGTTACGGTGGAAGTGTGACCGGGGAGCTGTTTTTT
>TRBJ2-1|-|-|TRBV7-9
CASSPGMDEQFF
TGTGCCAGCAGCCCCGGGATGGATGAGCAGTTCTTC
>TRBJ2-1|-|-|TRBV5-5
CASSYPETGTDEQFF
TGTGCCAGCAGCTATCCTGAGACAGGTACCGATGAGCAGTTCTTC
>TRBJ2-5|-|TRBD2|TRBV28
CASRTPRAGGHQETQYF
TGTGCCAGCAGGACGCCAAGGGCGGGGGGCCACCAAGAGACCCAGTACTTC
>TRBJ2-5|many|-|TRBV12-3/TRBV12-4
CASSLVGGRGSQETQYF
TGTGCCAGCAGTTTAGTGGGGGGAAGGGGGTCCCAAGAGACCCAGTACTTC
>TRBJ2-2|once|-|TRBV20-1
CSAGRGETGELFF
TGCAGTGCTGGCAGGGGAGAGACCGGGGAGCTGTTTTTT
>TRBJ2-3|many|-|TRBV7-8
CASSLEPGPSTDTQYF
TGTGCCAGCAGCTTAGAACCGGGACCGAGCACAGATACGCAGTATTTT
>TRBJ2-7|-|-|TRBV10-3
CAISESMSYEQYF
TGTGCCATCAGTGAGTCTATGTCCTACGAGCAGTACTTC
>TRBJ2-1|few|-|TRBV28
CATSYSNNEQFF
TGTGCCACCAGCTACTCTAACAATGAGCAGTTCTTC
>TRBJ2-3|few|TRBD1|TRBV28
CASSLYPPDRETDTQYF
TGTGCCAGCAGTTTGTACCCCCCGGACAGGGAGACAGATACGCAGTATTTT